The clone carrying this T cell receptor (beta chain) counts as medium-sized. Its antigen is currently unknown. Allogeneic regulatory or mature dendritic cells were co-cultured for 5 days with CFSE-labeled sorted T cells at 1:10. CD4+ or CD8+ T cells were sorted as naive CD45RA+ or memory CD45RO+. The protocol was immunoSEQ multiplex PCR, while the TCRdb copy is restricted to in-frame clones and leaves out a portion. The sample contains about 3,700 clones, 59% of which appear only once. The data are from a study of regulatory dendritic cells for organ transplantation. The germline gives CDR1 SGHDN, CDR2 FVKESK. The V end lost 1 base, the J end lost 8 bases, and 11 bases lay between the germline ends. This CDR3 contains 13 residues. Broader study findings: The authors noted considerable between-person heterogeneity in alloreactive memory CD8+ cells.

The chain links TRBV14 to TRBJ1-2, with D perhaps TRBD1 (6 bases). The receptor's source is a human donor in good health. Sequencing was done on a sample of memory CD8+ T cells from blood cultured with dendritic cells. Subset in this sample: CD45RO+ memory T cells. The CDR3 protein is CASSQVGGNGYTF. CDR3 DNA: TGTGCCAGCAGCCAAGTAGGGGGAAACGGCTACACCTTC.